Below are 21 T cell receptor beta chains sequenced from a single sample in a study of blood T cell repertoires in COVID-19. The assay was immunoSEQ multiplex PCR, and TCRdb's table has in-frame clones only and misses some. The top ten hold 15% to 20% of the sample, which has around 180,000 clones, roughly 80% seen once. Sequences were obtained from peripheral blood. The receptor source for this set is a man in his fifties or sixties with active or convalescent COVID-19.

The rearrangement links TRBV19 to TRBJ2-2; D unclear. Germline values: CDR1 LNHDA, CDR2 SQIVND (reference sequence). The V end was cut by 4 bases, the J end by 6 bases, with 12 bases between. This CDR3 region has 14 residues. This chain's CDR3 is CASSKDGQAGELFF. DNA of the CDR3: TGTGCCAGTAGTAAAGATGGGCAAGCCGGGGAGCTGTTTTTT.

This rearrangement joins TRBV4-3 to TRBJ2-3; 14 bases are shared with TRBD2. Trimming at V came to 3 bases and at J to 7 bases, leaving 6 bases not matched to a gene. This CDR3 is built from 16 residues. Germline V gene data show CDR1 as LGHNA and CDR2 as YSLEER. In DNA, the CDR3 is TGCGCCAGCAGCCAGGGGACTAGCGGGAGCAAGAATACGCAGTATTTT. It is translated as CASSQGTSGSKNTQYF.

V and J are TRBV18 and TRBJ2-2; the D gene is possibly TRBD2 (5 bases). There are 13 residues in the CDR3. Germline V gene data show CDR1 as KGHSH and CDR2 as LQKENI. V dropped 5 bases and J dropped 4 bases, with 8 bases sitting between them. The CDR3 region has the DNA TGTGCCAGCTCAGGGGAGATCACCGGGGAGCTGTTTTTT. Translation: CASSGEITGELFF.

The chain employs TRBV12-3 or TRBV12-4 and TRBJ1-1; D is unclear. V lost 5 bases to trimming and J lost 7 bases, with 11 bases between them. This CDR3 region has 12 residues. CDR3 region: CASSVRRGEAFF. CDR3 coding DNA: TGTGCCAGCAGTGTCAGACGCGGTGAAGCTTTCTTT.

The genes are TRBV7-3 and TRBJ1-1, with D perhaps matching TRBD1 (5 bases). Trimming left V 5 bases short and J 2 bases short, with 12 bases between. Per the germline V gene, CDR1 is SGHTA and CDR2 is FQGTGA. There are 14 residues in the CDR3. Written as DNA, the CDR3 is TGTGCCAGCAGCGCCCTGGGGGGAAACACTGAAGCTTTCTTT. This sequence encodes CASSALGGNTEAFF.

This rearrangement joins TRBV28 to TRBJ2-5; D is unresolved. Germline values: CDR1 MDHEN, CDR2 SYDVKM. V lost 2 bases and J 5 bases, leaving 3 bases between the germline ends. The CDR3 sequence is 11 residues long. The CDR3 here is CASSLLETQYF. The CDR3 DNA follows: TGTGCCAGCAGTTTACTGGAGACCCAGTACTTC.

The chain employs TRBV7-9 and TRBJ2-2; 10 positions agree with TRBD2. CDR3 length equals 16 residues. Trimming removed 3 bases from V and 4 bases from J; junction bases left unmatched: 5. Per the germline V gene, CDR1 is SEHNR and CDR2 is FQNEAQ (reference sequence). CDR3 nucleotides: TGTGCCAGCAGCTTTGGGACTAGCGAGGGCACCGGGGAGCTGTTTTTT. Translation gives CASSFGTSEGTGELFF.

This clone was observed a handful of times. J is TRBJ2-3 and V is TRBV28; TRBD1 matches at 11 bases. There are 14 residues in the CDR3. V gave up 5 bases and J gave up 7 bases; unmatched junction bases: 5. Germline CDR1 reads MDHEN; CDR2 reads SYDVKM. CDR3 DNA sequence: TGTGCCAGCAGTCCAAGGACAGGGGGCCATACGCAGTATTTT. Translation: CASSPRTGGHTQYF. Full variable domain (remainder filled in from reference TRBV28 and TRBJ2-3): DVKVTQSSRYLVKRTGEKVFLECVQDMDHENMFWYRQDPGLGLRLIYFSYDVKMKEKGDIPEGYSVSREKKERFSLILESASTNQTSMYLCASSPRTGGHTQYFGPGTRLTVL.

The J gene is TRBJ2-2, the V gene TRBV11-3, with a tentative D call TRBD1 (6 bases). Deletions cut 4 bases from V and 4 bases from J, with 10 bases between. The CDR3 is 14 amino acids. Germline V gene lookup returns CDR1 SGHNT and CDR2 YENEEA. In DNA form, the CDR3 reads TGTGCCAGCAGCTGGAACAGGGCCACCGGGGAGCTGTTTTTT. Amino acids: CASSWNRATGELFF. Together with reference TRBV11-3 and TRBJ2-2, the CDR3 gives the full variable domain: EAGVVQSPRYKIIEKKQPVAFWCNPISGHNTLYWYLQNLGQGPELLIRYENEEAVDDSQLPKDRFSAERLKGVDSTLKIQPAELGDSAVYLCASSWNRATGELFFGEGSRLTVL.

This chain links TRBV12-5 with TRBJ2-3, with TRBD2 as a possible D gene (5 bases). Germline V gives CDR1 LGHNT, CDR2 FRNRAP. The germline V and J ends were trimmed by 3 bases and 6 bases, with 13 bases remaining between them. The CDR3 contains 14 residues. The CDR3 DNA reads as TGTGCTAGTGGTTTTGGCCACCCGGGGGATACGCAGTATTTT. It translates to CASGFGHPGDTQYF.

This clone was counted a single time. The rearrangement uses TRBV15 and TRBJ2-4; D unresolved. V lost 6 bases and J 0 bases, leaving 18 bases between the germline ends. This CDR3 region has 17 residues. Germline V gives CDR1 LNHNV, CDR2 YYDKDF (reference sequence). The CDR3 reads CATRTSLTFLAKNIQYF. In DNA form, the CDR3 reads TGTGCCACCAGGACTTCGTTGACTTTTTTAGCCAAAAACATTCAGTACTTC.

The chain employs TRBV4-2 and TRBJ2-1, with 7 bases aligning to TRBD1. This CDR3 is built from 14 residues. The V gene end was trimmed by 3 bases and the J gene end by 4 bases; junction bases not matched to a gene: 3. The germline V gene encodes CDR1 LGHNA and CDR2 YNFKEQ. The CDR3 is CASSQGQTYNEQFF. The CDR3 nucleotides are TGTGCCAGCAGCCAGGGACAGACGTACAATGAGCAGTTCTTC.

The V call is TRBV6-5, the J call TRBJ2-5; no reliable D call. The CDR3 sequence is 15 residues long. Germline lookup yields CDR1 MNHEY and CDR2 SVGAGI. V shed 6 bases and J shed 1 base, with 15 bases lying between them. The CDR3 protein is CASSQTTEIQETQYF. CDR3 nucleotide sequence: TGTGCCAGCAGCCAAACCACAGAGATCCAAGAGACCCAGTACTTC.

In DNA, the CDR3 is TGTGCCAGCACGGAGTTCACTGAAGCTTTCTTT. Encoded protein: CASTEFTEAFF. The chain combines TRBV2 with TRBJ1-1; no clear D. CDR1 and CDR2 (germline): SNHLY, FYNNEI. V was shortened by 7 bases and J by 4 bases, with 7 bases between the two germline ends. The CDR3 spans 11 residues.

The genes are TRBV6-5 and TRBJ2-1, with a tentative D call TRBD1 (5 bases). This CDR3 is built from 16 residues. V gave up 0 bases and J gave up 3 bases, with 12 bases separating them. CDR1 is MNHEY and CDR2 is SVGAGI in the germline V gene. CDR3 residues: CASSYSKQVGYNEQFF. The CDR3 nucleotides read TGTGCCAGCAGTTACTCGAAACAGGTGGGCTACAATGAGCAGTTCTTC.

This clone was counted ten times or more. The chain carries TRBV18 and TRBJ1-2; TRBD1 matches 7 bases. The V gene end was trimmed by 4 bases and the J gene end by 10 bases; junction bases not matched to a gene: 9. Looked up from germline, CDR1 is KGHSH and CDR2 is LQKENI. The CDR3 contains 13 residues. DNA of the CDR3: TGTGCCAGCTCACGAGGCCCCAGGGGGGACTACACCTTC. Translated, it gives CASSRGPRGDYTF.

This clone occurred a few times. For the CDR3, the DNA is TGTGCCAGCAGTCCAATCTACGAGCAGTACTTC. Residues: CASSPIYEQYF. The genes are TRBV2 and TRBJ2-7; no reliable D call. Germline V gene sequence: CDR1 SNHLY, CDR2 FYNNEI. V was pared by 5 bases and J by 3 bases, with 5 bases between. This CDR3 has 11 amino acids.

The chain uses TRBV6-2 or TRBV6-3 and TRBJ1-2, with D hard to call. Per germline, CDR1 MNHEY and CDR2 SVGEGT. The CDR3 has 17 residues. With 2 bases removed from V and 5 bases from J, the gap between germline ends came to 21 bases. The CDR3 here is CASSYSYSISWWYGYTF. The CDR3 DNA sequence: TGTGCCAGCAGTTACAGTTACAGCATTTCCTGGTGGTATGGCTACACCTTC.

A few counts support this clone. The V gene is TRBV7-7, the J gene TRBJ2-5, with D possibly TRBD1 on 7 matching bases. V was clipped by 1 base and J by 5 bases, with 14 bases between them. CDR3 length: 15 residues. The germline gives CDR1 SSHAT, CDR2 FNYEAQ (reference sequence). The CDR3 nucleotides read TGTGCCAGCAGCTTAGGGGCAGGGGGGCAGGAGACCCAGTACTTC. Translation: CASSLGAGGQETQYF.

This clone occurred once. The rearrangement joins TRBV7-2 to TRBJ1-4, with unresolved D. Trimming stripped 5 bases from V and 3 bases from J, with 13 bases between. The CDR3 has 15 residues. The V gene's germline CDR1 is SGHTA and CDR2 FQGNSA. Here the CDR3 DNA reads TGTGCCAGCAGCCCCAGAGGGTTTTCTAATGAAAAACTGTTTTTT. Protein: CASSPRGFSNEKLFF.

This chain links TRBV4-2 with TRBJ1-3; no reliable D call. The ends were cut back, 0 bases at V and 0 bases at J, with 15 bases in the middle. The length of the CDR3 is 18 residues. Germline-derived CDR1 and CDR2 are LGHNA and YNFKEQ. CDR3 residues: CASSQEKTVTRSGNTIYF. The CDR3 DNA reads TGTGCCAGCAGCCAAGAGAAAACAGTCACCCGCTCTGGAAACACCATATATTTT.